The sequence of this TCR beta chain was determined in a study of T cell repertoires in cytomegalovirus infection. Study as a whole: CMV infection together with matching HLA type was indicated by public TCR beta signatures.

The table lists this clonotype with many counts. The antigen remains undetermined. This CDR3 has 16 residues. The V gene end was trimmed by 2 bases and the J gene end by 1 base; junction bases not matched to a gene: 4. CDR1 is MNHEY, CDR2 SVGAGI, per germline. Overall study results and limits: CMV-specific HLA-C-restricted TCR beta clonotypes dominated the ex vivo response.

TCRdb reprocessed the reads via MiXCR and lists one record per CDR3 protein. This repertoire shows 55,000 to 85,000 distinct CDR3 sequences, more than 3% found once; its top ten account for around 21%. The sequencing sample was made of PBMCs. The chain links TRBV6-5 to TRBJ2-2, with TRBD2 identical over 7 bases. The clonotype comes from a human donor in good health (CMV status not recorded). Some clones in this sample may be carry-over from other donors' samples. CDR3 loop: CASSYGGDGNTGELFF. The CDR3 DNA reads TGTGCCAGCAGTTACGGGGGGGATGGGAACACCGGGGAGCTGTTTTTT.